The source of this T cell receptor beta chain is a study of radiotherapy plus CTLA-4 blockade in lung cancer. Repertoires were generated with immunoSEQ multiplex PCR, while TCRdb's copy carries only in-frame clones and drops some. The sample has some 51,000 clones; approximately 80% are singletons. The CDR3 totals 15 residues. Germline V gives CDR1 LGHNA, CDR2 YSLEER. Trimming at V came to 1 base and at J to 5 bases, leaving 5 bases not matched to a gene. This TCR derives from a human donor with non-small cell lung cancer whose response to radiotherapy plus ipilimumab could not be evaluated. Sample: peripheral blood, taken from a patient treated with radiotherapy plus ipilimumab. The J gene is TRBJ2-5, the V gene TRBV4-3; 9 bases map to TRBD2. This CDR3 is CASSQVAGVGETQYF. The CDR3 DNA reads TGCGCCAGCAGCCAAGTAGCGGGAGTAGGGGAGACCCAGTACTTC.